What follows are 13 T cell receptor beta chains derived from one specimen sequenced in a study of T cell responses to AZD1222 COVID-19 vaccine (dated by TCRdb to 2020 to 2023). The time point label on this specimen signifies: baseline before first vaccination. Receptor libraries were prepared by the immunoSEQ multiplex PCR assay. TCRdb holds this immuneACCESS table with in-frame rearrangements only. Some clones are missing; in checked studies, unresolved V genes explain under half, and the rest has no known cause. The sample table records 160,000 or so clones; around nine tenths of these occur just once. The ten largest clones take up more than 5% of the sample. Here the sequenced sample was peripheral blood, taken on day 0 of AZD1222 vaccination. These receptors originate from an adult in good health.

V is TRBV5-4 and J is TRBJ1-3, with a tentative D call TRBD1 (6 bases). This CDR3 comprises 16 residues. V was shortened by 4 bases and J by 4 bases, with 18 bases between the two germline ends. Germline CDR1 and CDR2: SGHNT and YYREEE (reference sequence). CDR3 amino acids: CASSGDILSAGNTIYF. The DNA for the CDR3 is TGTGCCAGCAGCGGGGACATCCTGTCTGCGGGAAACACCATATATTTT.

This clone was picked up one time. This chain connects TRBV28 to TRBJ2-1; TRBD2 agrees at 8 bases. There are 14 residues in the CDR3. CDR1 MDHEN and CDR2 SYDVKM come from the germline V gene. With V trimmed by 5 bases and J by 10 bases, 10 bases remained unmatched. CDR3 amino acids: CASSVSTSGREQFF. CDR3 nucleotides: TGTGCCAGCAGTGTATCAACTAGCGGTCGAGAGCAGTTCTTC.

This chain uses TRBV4-2 with TRBJ2-3; D uncertain. The CDR3 totals 13 residues. Trimming shortened V by 3 bases and J by 0 bases, and 4 bases separated the two germline ends. The germline V gene encodes CDR1 LGHNA and CDR2 YNFKEQ. The CDR3 spells CASSHWSTDTQYF. The CDR3 DNA is TGTGCCAGCAGCCACTGGAGCACAGATACGCAGTATTTT.

The chain carries TRBV5-1 and TRBJ1-2, with a weak D call TRBD1 (6 bases). Trimming left V 3 bases short and J 4 bases short, with 16 bases between. The CDR3 is made up of 15 amino acids. Germline V CDR1 and CDR2: SGHRS, YFSETQ. This chain's CDR3 is CASSSISGTPYGYTF. The CDR3 bases are TGCGCCAGCAGCTCTATCTCCGGGACACCCTATGGCTACACCTTC. The variable domain in full, completed from reference TRBV5-1 and TRBJ1-2, reads KAGVTQTPRYLIKTRGQQVTLSCSPISGHRSVSWYQQTPGQGLQFLFEYFSETQRNKGNFPGRFSGRQFSNSRSEMNVSTLELGDSALYLCASSSISGTPYGYTFGSGTRLTVV.

The chain has TRBV5-4 and TRBJ2-2; D is unclear. V was cut by 1 base and J by 7 bases, with 2 bases left in between. This CDR3 has 11 amino acids. Germline V gene sequence: CDR1 SGHNT, CDR2 YYREEE (reference sequence). This CDR3 is CASSLYGELFF. CDR3 nucleotides: TGTGCCAGCAGCTTGTACGGGGAGCTGTTTTTT.

This sequence joins TRBV7-2 and TRBJ2-7; 8 nucleotides match TRBD2. Losses at the gene ends were 1 base for V and 1 base for J; bases not matched to a gene: 9. Germline V gene lookup returns CDR1 SGHTA and CDR2 FQGNSA. The CDR3 has 17 amino acids. The CDR3 nucleotides are TGTGCCAGCAGCTTAGGGTGGCTAGCGGGCAGTTCCTACGAGCAGTACTTC. This gives the protein CASSLGWLAGSSYEQYF.

The chain couples TRBV19 to TRBJ1-3; D is ambiguous. Per germline, CDR1 LNHDA and CDR2 SQIVND (reference sequence). V gave up 6 bases and J gave up 2 bases, with 17 bases separating them. The CDR3 totals 16 residues. The CDR3 loop is CASSHMRGSAGNTIYF. The CDR3 DNA reads as TGTGCCAGTAGCCACATGAGAGGATCCGCTGGAAACACCATATATTTT.

The V call is TRBV30, the J call TRBJ1-5; a possible D gene is TRBD1 (6 bases). Germline-derived CDR1 and CDR2 are GTSNPN and SVGIG (reference sequence). V was pared by 3 bases and J by 2 bases, with 20 bases between. The CDR3 is 17 amino acids. CDR3 sequence: CAWSAGTGPMGNQPQHF. Written as DNA, the CDR3 is TGTGCCTGGAGCGCCGGAACAGGGCCCATGGGCAATCAGCCCCAGCATTTT.

CDR3 DNA sequence: TGTGCCAGCAGCCCCGAGGTGGACACTGAAGCTTTCTTT. This codes for CASSPEVDTEAFF. The chain employs TRBV11-1 and TRBJ1-1, with D unclear. The CDR3 contains 13 residues. V lost 5 bases and J 3 bases, leaving 10 bases between the germline ends. The germline gives CDR1 SGHAT, CDR2 FQDESV (reference sequence). The full variable domain, in which reference TRBV11-1 and TRBJ1-1 provide the parts outside the CDR3, is EAEVAQSPRYKITEKSQAVAFWCDPISGHATLYWYRQILGQGPELLVQFQDESVVDDSQLPKDRFSAERLKGVDSTLKIQPAELGDSAMYLCASSPEVDTEAFFGQGTRLTVV.

The chain links TRBV11-2 to TRBJ2-7; the D is unclear. CDR3 length equals 15 residues. The V gene's germline CDR1 is SGHAT and CDR2 FQNNGV. Trimming cost V 5 bases and J 5 bases, with 19 bases left between them. The CDR3 region is CASSPSDIFMDEQYF. Written as DNA, the CDR3 is TGTGCCAGCAGCCCCTCAGATATTTTCATGGACGAGCAGTACTTC.

The chain recombines TRBV19 with TRBJ2-7; the D call may be TRBD1 or TRBD2 (5 bases each). This CDR3 has 13 residues. Germline lookup yields CDR1 LNHDA and CDR2 SQIVND (reference sequence). V lost 5 bases, J lost 4 bases, and 12 bases lay in between. Here the CDR3 DNA reads TGTGCCAGTAGTCGGGGCGATACATACGAGCAGTACTTC. Its protein is CASSRGDTYEQYF.

The chain joins TRBV28 to TRBJ1-5; D is uncertain. Germline V gives CDR1 MDHEN, CDR2 SYDVKM. V dropped 6 bases and J dropped 0 bases, with 15 bases sitting between them. The CDR3 is 16 amino acids. The CDR3 region is CASSLSDGYSNQPQHF. The DNA for the CDR3 is TGTGCCAGCAGCCTATCGGACGGTTATAGCAATCAGCCCCAGCATTTT.

The chain combines TRBV9 with TRBJ2-3, with D unclear. Trimming left V 3 bases short and J 6 bases short, with 8 bases between. CDR1 and CDR2 from the germline V gene are SGDLS and YYNGEE. CDR3 length: 12 residues. The CDR3 here is CASSAIGDTQYF. CDR3 bases: TGTGCCAGCAGCGCCATTGGTGATACGCAGTATTTT.